This passage covers 28 T cell receptor beta chains from one sample sequenced in a study of long-term antiretroviral therapy in people with HIV. Version v3.0 of the immunoSEQ assay was performed at survey level. The table came from immunoSEQ multiplex PCR; TCRdb's copy has only in-frame clones and leaves some out. The sample lists about 16,000 clones; about 81% were seen once. The sequenced sample was unsorted PBMCs, obtained 3.2 years after starting antiretroviral therapy. These TCRs come from a woman in her thirties or forties with HIV.

The V gene is TRBV7-9, the J gene TRBJ1-2; tentative D call: TRBD1 (6 bases). V shed 1 base and J shed 3 bases, with 18 bases lying between them. The CDR3 is 17 residues long. The germline gives CDR1 SEHNR, CDR2 FQNEAQ (reference sequence). CDR3 sequence: CASSLVTGTHGDYGYTF. CDR3 DNA sequence: TGTGCCAGCAGCTTAGTTACAGGGACCCACGGAGACTATGGCTACACCTTC.

V is TRBV4-1 and J is TRBJ1-3; D is unresolved. This CDR3 comprises 19 residues. The germline CDR1 and CDR2 sequences are MGHRA and YSYEKL. V was trimmed by 0 bases and J by 3 bases, leaving 21 bases between them. DNA for the CDR3: TGCGCCAGCAGCCAAGATTTCCGGACGTCCAATCTAGGTGGAAACACCATATATTTT. It translates to CASSQDFRTSNLGGNTIYF.

The chain uses TRBV7-9 and TRBJ2-5; 9 bases fit TRBD1. Germline-derived CDR1 and CDR2 are SEHNR and FQNEAQ (reference sequence). The CDR3 extends over 18 amino acids. The J segment lost 2 bases and the V segment lost 0 bases, leaving 10 bases of the junction unmatched. The CDR3: CASSLARTGDRVQETQYF. The CDR3 DNA follows: TGTGCCAGCAGCTTAGCGAGGACAGGGGATAGGGTTCAAGAGACCCAGTACTTC.

This chain connects TRBV9 to TRBJ2-3; D gene unclear. This CDR3 is built from 12 residues. From germline, CDR1 is SGDLS and CDR2 YYNGEE. Trimming took off 0 bases at V and 3 bases at J, with 2 bases between the two ends. CDR3 in amino acids: CASSVGTDTQYF. The DNA for the CDR3 is TGTGCCAGCAGCGTAGGTACAGATACGCAGTATTTT. Based on the CDR3 plus reference TRBV9 and TRBJ2-3, the full variable domain is DSGVTQTPKHLITATGQRVTLRCSPRSGDLSVYWYQQSLDQGLQFLIQYYNGEERAKGNILERFSAQQFPDLHSELNLSSLELGDSALYFCASSVGTDTQYFGPGTRLTVL.

The rearrangement joins TRBV6-5 to TRBJ1-2, with 7 bases lining up with TRBD1. CDR1 and CDR2 (germline): MNHEY, SVGAGI. The CDR3 spans 14 residues. J gave up 7 bases and V 2 bases, and 7 bases lay outside the gene matches. Here the CDR3 DNA reads TGTGCCAGCAGTTACGTAGGGGGCGCAGGTGGCTACACCTTC. The encoded protein is CASSYVGGAGGYTF.

V usage is TRBV4-1 and J usage is TRBJ1-5; TRBD1 agrees at 7 bases. CDR1 and CDR2 (germline): MGHRA, YSYEKL. The V and J ends lost 6 bases and 1 base, in that order; junction bases with no gene match: 6. CDR3 size: 15 residues. This CDR3 reads CASRLDRASNQPQHF. The CDR3 DNA follows: TGCGCCAGCAGACTCGACAGGGCCAGCAATCAGCCCCAGCATTTT.

The genes are TRBV27 and TRBJ1-6, with 7 bases fitting TRBD1. CDR1 and CDR2 (germline): MNHEY, SMNVEV (reference sequence). V lost 10 bases to trimming and J lost 0 bases; unmatched junction nucleotides: 6. This CDR3 spans 15 amino acids. The CDR3 loop is CATTTGPSYNSPLHF. DNA of the CDR3: TGTGCCACTACGACAGGGCCCTCCTATAATTCACCCCTCCACTTT.

The V and J genes are TRBV6-5 and TRBJ1-1; 8 bases line up with TRBD1. There are 14 residues in the CDR3. Trimming cost V 6 bases and J 4 bases; bases outside gene matches: 7. Per germline, CDR1 MNHEY and CDR2 SVGAGI. The CDR3 protein is CASREQGVRTEAFF. DNA of the CDR3: TGTGCCAGCAGAGAACAGGGGGTTCGCACTGAAGCTTTCTTT.

The genes are TRBV7-9 and TRBJ1-2; 8 bases agree with TRBD1. The junction had 7 bases not matched to a gene; V was cut back by 3 bases and J by 7 bases. In germline, CDR1 is SEHNR, CDR2 FQNEAQ (reference sequence). The CDR3 totals 14 residues. The chain's CDR3 is CASSLGQDEGGYTF. DNA for the CDR3: TGTGCCAGCAGCTTGGGACAGGACGAGGGTGGCTACACCTTC. The variable domain in full, completed from reference TRBV7-9 and TRBJ1-2, reads DTGVSQNPRHKITKRGQNVTFRCDPISEHNRLYWYRQTLGQGPEFLTYFQNEAQLEKSRLLSDRFSAERPKGSFSTLEIQRTEQGDSAMYLCASSLGQDEGGYTFGSGTRLTVV.

V is TRBV7-7 and J is TRBJ1-3; D possibly corresponds to TRBD1 (5 bases). Germline V gene sequence: CDR1 SSHAT, CDR2 FNYEAQ (reference sequence). The CDR3 contains 15 residues. The CDR3 region is CASDSGQVSGNTIYF. The CDR3 DNA is TGTGCTAGCGACAGTGGGCAAGTCTCTGGAAACACCATATATTTT.

This clone was counted a few times. V and J are TRBV6-1 and TRBJ2-5; D perhaps matches TRBD2 (6 bases). The germline CDR1 and CDR2 sequences are MNHNS and SASEGT. The CDR3 contains 15 residues. Trimming pared 2 bases from V and 9 bases from J, leaving 19 bases between. The CDR3 here is CASSEMGPGRTSQYF. CDR3 DNA sequence: TGTGCCAGCAGTGAAATGGGGCCGGGGAGGACGTCCCAGTACTTC.

The V gene is TRBV30, the J gene TRBJ1-2, with 7 bases lining up with TRBD1. J was trimmed by 4 bases and V by 2 bases; bases with no gene match: 7. Looked up from germline, CDR1 is GTSNPN and CDR2 is SVGIG (reference sequence). The CDR3 totals 14 residues. Written as DNA, the CDR3 is TGTGCCTGGAGTTCGACAGGGATCGGCTATGGCTACACCTTC. Protein product: CAWSSTGIGYGYTF.

J is TRBJ2-3 and V is TRBV5-1; D is undetermined. CDR3 length: 14 residues. Germline V CDR1 and CDR2: SGHRS, YFSETQ. Between the trimmed V and J ends, which lost 2 bases and 2 bases, there was a span of 9 bases. The CDR3 DNA sequence: TGCGCCAGCAGCTTTGGCAGAGTCACAGATACGCAGTATTTT. It codes for CASSFGRVTDTQYF.

The CDR3 here is CASSQAVGDNSPLHF. CDR3 DNA: TGCGCCAGCAGCCAAGCCGTTGGGGACAATTCACCCCTCCACTTT. The chain joins TRBV4-3 to TRBJ1-6; tentative D call: TRBD1 (5 bases). The CDR3 contains 15 residues. Looked up from germline, CDR1 is LGHNA and CDR2 is YSLEER. Deletions cut 1 base from V and 7 bases from J, with 11 bases between.

The V and J genes are TRBV5-1 and TRBJ2-7; 12 bases line up with TRBD1. The CDR3 is 16 amino acids. The trim removed 1 base at V and 7 bases at J, leaving 9 bases unmatched. CDR1 and CDR2 from the germline V gene are SGHRS and YFSETQ. The CDR3 spells CASSLIGTGGLREQYF. DNA of the CDR3: TGCGCCAGCAGCTTGATTGGGACAGGGGGCTTGAGGGAGCAGTACTTC.

The V and J genes are TRBV6-6 and TRBJ2-3, with TRBD1 matching 10 bases. Losses at the gene ends were 2 bases for V and 6 bases for J; bases not matched to a gene: 5. From germline, CDR1 is MNHNY and CDR2 SVGAGI (reference sequence). This CDR3 has 15 amino acids. The CDR3 sequence: CASSYATGGSDTQYF. The CDR3 bases are TGTGCCAGCAGTTACGCGACAGGGGGCAGCGATACGCAGTATTTT.

This sequence joins TRBV18 and TRBJ2-7; no clear D. Per germline, CDR1 KGHSH and CDR2 LQKENI. This CDR3 region has 12 residues. The V end was cut by 0 bases, the J end by 5 bases, with 5 bases between. The CDR3 loop is CASSPPGHEQYF. The DNA of the CDR3 is TGTGCCAGCTCACCACCGGGCCACGAGCAGTACTTC.

The chain combines TRBV2 with TRBJ1-2, with a possible D match to TRBD1 (6 bases). The ends were cut back, 4 bases at V and 6 bases at J, with 9 bases in the middle. CDR1 is SNHLY and CDR2 is FYNNEI in the germline V gene. The CDR3 has 12 residues. The CDR3 DNA reads as TGTGCCAGCAGTGCGGCAGGGGATGGCTACACCTTC. It translates to CASSAAGDGYTF.

The chain joins TRBV7-9 to TRBJ2-6; D not certain. The V and J ends lost 5 bases and 7 bases respectively, with 12 bases between them. The CDR3 runs 14 residues. Germline V gene data show CDR1 as SEHNR and CDR2 as FQNEAQ (reference sequence). CDR3 sequence: CASSHTVGANVLTF. The CDR3, as DNA: TGTGCCAGCAGCCACACAGTTGGCGCCAACGTCCTGACTTTC.

The table lists this clone with a few counts. The V and J genes are TRBV7-9 and TRBJ1-6; TRBD1 might be the D (6 bases). Germline V gene lookup returns CDR1 SEHNR and CDR2 FQNEAQ (reference sequence). Trimming removed 1 base at V and 10 bases at J, with 11 bases between. The CDR3 is made up of 14 amino acids. CDR3 sequence (DNA): TGTGCCAGCAGCTTAGTCCAGGGGCCGTCACCCCTCCACTTT. Encoded protein: CASSLVQGPSPLHF.

This clone was recorded once. V gene TRBV5-1 combines with J gene TRBJ1-1; D gene uncertain. Germline V CDR1 and CDR2: SGHRS, YFSETQ. With 2 bases removed from V and 4 bases from J, the gap between germline ends came to 12 bases. The CDR3 has 14 residues. This CDR3 reads CASSLPLEGTEAFF. CDR3 DNA: TGCGCCAGCAGCTTACCCCTTGAAGGCACTGAAGCTTTCTTT.

The chain links TRBV30 to TRBJ1-2; a possible D gene is TRBD1 (5 bases). The germline V gene has CDR1 GTSNPN and CDR2 SVGIG (reference sequence). The length of the CDR3 is 12 residues. V lost 8 bases, J lost 7 bases, and 17 bases lay in between. The CDR3 DNA sequence: TGTGCCCGGACCGGGACCTCCAGTGGCTACACCTTC. It codes for CARTGTSSGYTF.

The chain recombines TRBV7-2 with TRBJ2-3, with TRBD2 identical over 12 bases. From germline, CDR1 is SGHTA and CDR2 FQGNSA. This CDR3 has 15 amino acids. V shed 5 bases, J shed 4 bases, and the junction held 4 bases outside the gene matches. This CDR3 is CASSPLAGGPDTQYF. The CDR3 DNA reads TGTGCCAGCAGCCCGCTAGCGGGGGGGCCAGATACGCAGTATTTT.

The chain is built from TRBV5-4 and TRBJ2-2, with TRBD1 matching 8 bases. The CDR3 contains 14 residues. From germline, CDR1 is SGHNT and CDR2 YYREEE (reference sequence). The ends lost 6 bases at V and 5 bases at J; junction bases unmatched: 6. The CDR3 spells CASNRDRQTGELFF. The CDR3 DNA reads as TGTGCCAGCAACCGGGACAGGCAGACCGGGGAGCTGTTTTTT.

This chain links TRBV5-1 with TRBJ2-3; D possibly uses TRBD1 or TRBD2 (5 bases each). Trimming took off 2 bases at V and 2 bases at J, with 15 bases between the two ends. Germline lookup yields CDR1 SGHRS and CDR2 YFSETQ. The CDR3 has 16 residues. The CDR3 DNA reads TGCGCCAGCAGCTTCGGGAATCAGGGTTTCACAGATACGCAGTATTTT. This encodes CASSFGNQGFTDTQYF.

The chain combines TRBV6-5 with TRBJ1-1; no clear D. Germline CDR1 reads MNHEY; CDR2 reads SVGAGI. CDR3 length: 14 amino acids. The ends were cut back, 6 bases at V and 2 bases at J, with 13 bases in the middle. The CDR3 sequence is CASRVLVGNTEAFF. The DNA of the CDR3 is TGTGCCAGCAGGGTCTTAGTGGGCAACACTGAAGCTTTCTTT.

This rearrangement joins TRBV12-5 to TRBJ2-5, with a weak D call TRBD1 (5 bases). CDR1 is LGHNT, CDR2 FRNRAP, per germline. V lost 2 bases, J lost 1 base, and 14 bases lay in between. The CDR3 contains 16 residues. CDR3 nucleotides: TGTGCTAGTGGTTTGATCCTGGGGCAGGCCCAAGAGACCCAGTACTTC. Protein product: CASGLILGQAQETQYF.

The gene calls are TRBV6-1 and TRBJ1-2; D remains ambiguous. The length of the CDR3 is 13 residues. Germline CDR1 MNHNS, CDR2 SASEGT. V was pared by 2 bases and J by 2 bases, with 6 bases between. DNA of the CDR3: TGTGCCAGCAGTGAAATGGTGAACTATGGCTACACCTTC. Amino acid sequence: CASSEMVNYGYTF.